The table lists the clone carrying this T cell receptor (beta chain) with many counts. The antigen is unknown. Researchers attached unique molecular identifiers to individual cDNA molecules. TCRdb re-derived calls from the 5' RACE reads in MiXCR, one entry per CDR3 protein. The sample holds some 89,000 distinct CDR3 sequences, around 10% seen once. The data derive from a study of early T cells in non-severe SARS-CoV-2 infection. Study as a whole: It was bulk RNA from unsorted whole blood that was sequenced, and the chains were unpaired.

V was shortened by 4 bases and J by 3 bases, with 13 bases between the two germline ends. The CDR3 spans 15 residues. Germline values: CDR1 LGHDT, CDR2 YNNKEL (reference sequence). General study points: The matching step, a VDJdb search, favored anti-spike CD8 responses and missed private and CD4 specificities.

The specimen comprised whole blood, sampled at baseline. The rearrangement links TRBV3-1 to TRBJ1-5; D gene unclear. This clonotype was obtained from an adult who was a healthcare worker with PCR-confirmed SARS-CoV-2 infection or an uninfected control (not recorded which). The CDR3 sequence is CASSPPGYFNQPQHF. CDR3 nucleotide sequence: TGTGCCAGCAGCCCCCCGGGATACTTCAATCAGCCCCAGCATTTT.